This TCR beta chain was found in a study of blood T cell repertoires in COVID-19. The wider study: T cells, B-cell-depleted T cells, or PBMCs provided the cDNA or gDNA that served as material.

In the original processing: Reference gene primer amplification gave estimated nucleated cell counts. Data came from immunoSEQ multiplex PCR; TCRdb stores just in-frame clones and leaves some out. V, J and clone size reflect that table, while D and trimming were determined from the DNA. The sample lists 300,000 or so clones; around 90% were seen once. The V end was cut by 8 bases, the J end by 3 bases, with 11 bases between. The CDR3 extends over 12 amino acids. Germline V gives CDR1 MNHEY, CDR2 SVGAGI. The rearrangement joins TRBV6-5 to TRBJ2-7; D perhaps matches TRBD1 (5 bases). The sequenced sample consisted of peripheral blood. The TCR comes from a man between 65 and 85 years old with acute or convalescent COVID-19. Written as DNA, the CDR3 is TGTGCCAGCGGGCGACAGAACTACGAGCAGTACTTC. Translated, it gives CASGRQNYEQYF.